Presented here are 3 T cell receptor beta chains from one specimen sequenced in a study of PD-1 blockade in classical Hodgkin lymphoma. Assay: immunoSEQ multiplex PCR; the TCRdb copy retains only in-frame clones and omits some. The table includes 900 to 1,000 clones, 72% detected once. The sample's time point: cycle 4 day 1 (C4D1), after six to seven weeks of nivolumab. All patients relapsed after autologous stem cell transplantation, and brentuximab vedotin exposure varied. Isolated CD8+ T cells were derived from thawed PBMCs through magnetic negative selection. This specimen consisted of CD8+ T cells from blood, obtained before the fourth cycle of nivolumab. The receptors were gathered from a human donor with classical Hodgkin lymphoma.

The chain is built from TRBV28 and TRBJ2-7, with D tentatively TRBD1 (5 bases). The V gene lost 6 bases and the J gene lost 3 bases, with 12 bases spanning the gap. This CDR3 has 13 residues. Looked up from germline, CDR1 is MDHEN and CDR2 is SYDVKM. CDR3 in DNA: TGTGCCAGCAGCCTTCTCGACAGCTACGAGCAGTACTTC. Amino acids: CASSLLDSYEQYF. Based on the CDR3 plus reference TRBV28 and TRBJ2-7, the full variable domain is DVKVTQSSRYLVKRTGEKVFLECVQDMDHENMFWYRQDPGLGLRLIYFSYDVKMKEKGDIPEGYSVSREKKERFSLILESASTNQTSMYLCASSLLDSYEQYFGPGTRLTVT.

The chain employs TRBV10-3 and TRBJ2-1, with TRBD2 matching 7 bases. The CDR3 totals 16 residues. Germline values: CDR1 ENHRY, CDR2 SYGVKD. V shed 3 bases, J shed 10 bases, and the junction held 15 bases outside the gene matches. In DNA form, the CDR3 reads TGTGCCATCAGTGACCGTGGGGACTACCGTAGTGGAGAGCAGTTCTTC. Its protein is CAISDRGDYRSGEQFF.

The chain is built from TRBV4-1 and TRBJ2-3; TRBD1 agrees at 7 bases. The V and J ends lost 3 bases and 1 base, in that order; junction bases with no gene match: 7. Per germline, CDR1 MGHRA and CDR2 YSYEKL. This CDR3 has 16 amino acids. CDR3 residues: CASSQKTTGGTDTQYF. The CDR3 DNA sequence: TGCGCCAGCAGCCAGAAAACCACAGGGGGCACAGATACGCAGTATTTT.